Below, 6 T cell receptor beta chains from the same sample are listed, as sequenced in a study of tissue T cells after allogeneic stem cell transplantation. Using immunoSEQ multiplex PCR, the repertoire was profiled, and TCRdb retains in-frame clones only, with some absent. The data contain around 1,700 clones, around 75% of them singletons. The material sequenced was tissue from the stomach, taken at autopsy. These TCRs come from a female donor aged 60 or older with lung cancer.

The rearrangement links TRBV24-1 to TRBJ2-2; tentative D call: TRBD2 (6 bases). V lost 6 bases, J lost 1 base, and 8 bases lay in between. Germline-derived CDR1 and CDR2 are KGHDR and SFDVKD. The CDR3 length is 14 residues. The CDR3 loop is CATSLGGNTGELFF. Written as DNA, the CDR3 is TGTGCCACCAGTCTCGGGGGGAACACCGGGGAGCTGTTTTTT.

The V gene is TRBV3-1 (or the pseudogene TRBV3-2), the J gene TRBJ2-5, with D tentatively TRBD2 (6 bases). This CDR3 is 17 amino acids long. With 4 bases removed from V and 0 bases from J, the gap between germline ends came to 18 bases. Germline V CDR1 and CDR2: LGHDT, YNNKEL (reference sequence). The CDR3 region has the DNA TGTGCCAGCAGCCCAGAAGGAGGGCAGGGCCACCAAGAGACCCAGTACTTC. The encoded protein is CASSPEGGQGHQETQYF.

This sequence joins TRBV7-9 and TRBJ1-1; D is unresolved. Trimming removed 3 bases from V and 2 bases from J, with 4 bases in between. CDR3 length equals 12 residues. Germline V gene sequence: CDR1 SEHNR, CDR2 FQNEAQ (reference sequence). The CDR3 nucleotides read TGTGCCAGCAGCTTTAGTAACACTGAAGCTTTCTTT. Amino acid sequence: CASSFSNTEAFF. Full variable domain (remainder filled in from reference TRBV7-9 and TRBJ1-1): DTGVSQNPRHKITKRGQNVTFRCDPISEHNRLYWYRQTLGQGPEFLTYFQNEAQLEKSRLLSDRFSAERPKGSFSTLEIQRTEQGDSAMYLCASSFSNTEAFFGQGTRLTVV.

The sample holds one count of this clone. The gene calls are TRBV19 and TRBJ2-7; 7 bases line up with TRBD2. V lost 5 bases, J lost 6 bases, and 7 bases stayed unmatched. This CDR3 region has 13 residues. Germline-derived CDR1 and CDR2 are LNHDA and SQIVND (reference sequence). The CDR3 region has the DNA TGTGCCAGTAGTCCCCGACTAGCAGGCGAGCAGTACTTC. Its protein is CASSPRLAGEQYF.

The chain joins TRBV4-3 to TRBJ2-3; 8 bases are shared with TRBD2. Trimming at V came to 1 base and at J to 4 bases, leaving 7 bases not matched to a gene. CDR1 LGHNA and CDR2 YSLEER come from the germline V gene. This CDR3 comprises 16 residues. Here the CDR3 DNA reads TGCGCCAGCAGCCAAGTATACAGCGGGGGCGCAGATACGCAGTATTTT. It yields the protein CASSQVYSGGADTQYF.

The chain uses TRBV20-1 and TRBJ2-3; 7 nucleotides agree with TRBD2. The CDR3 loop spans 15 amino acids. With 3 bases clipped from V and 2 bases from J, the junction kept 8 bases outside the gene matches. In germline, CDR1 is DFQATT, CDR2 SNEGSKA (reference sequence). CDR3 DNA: TGCAGTGCTAGTGGGACTACTCATTCCACAGATACGCAGTATTTT. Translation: CSASGTTHSTDTQYF.